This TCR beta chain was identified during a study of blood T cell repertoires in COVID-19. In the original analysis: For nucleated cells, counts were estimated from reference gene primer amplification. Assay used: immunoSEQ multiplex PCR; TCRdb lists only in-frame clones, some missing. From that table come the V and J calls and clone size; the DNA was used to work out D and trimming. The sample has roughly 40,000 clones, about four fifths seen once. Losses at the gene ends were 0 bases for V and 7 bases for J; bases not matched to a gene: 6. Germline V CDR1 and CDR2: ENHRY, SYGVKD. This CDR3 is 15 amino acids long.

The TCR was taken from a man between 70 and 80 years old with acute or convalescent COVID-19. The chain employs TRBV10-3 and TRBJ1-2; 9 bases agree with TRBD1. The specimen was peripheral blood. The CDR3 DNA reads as TGTGCCATCAGTGAGTCGGGGGACAGGGTATCTGGCTACACCTTC. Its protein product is CAISESGDRVSGYTF.